Here is one T cell receptor beta chain with its context. Germline is not matched at one junction end, which may reflect a read error. The source of the sample is a study of T cell changes during pregnancy in multiple sclerosis. The germline CDR1 and CDR2 sequences are MGHRA and YSYEKL. The CDR3 contains 11 residues. TCRdb's copy holds only in-frame clones and misses some; the assay was immunoSEQ multiplex PCR. The sample holds 40,000 to 55,000 clones, 90% to 95% seen once. The sequenced sample was CD8+ T cells from peripheral blood mononuclear cells, obtained in the first trimester of pregnancy. The chain employs TRBV4-1 and TRBJ1-1; 7 bases line up with TRBD1. This clonotype was obtained from a female donor with multiple sclerosis, enrolled in a pregnancy study. This CDR3 reads CASSQTGFSEF. The CDR3 coding sequence is TGCGCCAGCAGCCAGACAGGGTTTTCGGAATTT.